Following are 14 T cell receptor beta chains from one sample sequenced in a study of T cells in Graves' hyperthyroidism and ophthalmopathy. Amplification targeted TCR beta CDR3 regions from RNA transcripts. Researchers ran a first-round RT-PCR on the TCR CDR3 using the HTBI primer set. Each CDR3 protein is one row after TCRdb ran MiXCR on the multiplex PCR reads. The table records 600,000 to 700,000 distinct CDR3 sequences, about 45% of them present only once. The sample taken for sequencing was peripheral blood or thyroid tissue (not recorded which). All receptors come from an adult man with Graves' disease, either hyperthyroidism or ophthalmopathy (not recorded which).

The chain couples TRBV5-1 to TRBJ1-1, with D tentatively TRBD1 (5 bases). Between the trimmed V and J ends, which lost 3 bases and 3 bases, there was a span of 18 bases. The CDR3 consists of 16 residues. Germline CDR1 reads SGHRS; CDR2 reads YFSETQ. The CDR3 is CASSYRGRGSDTEAFF. CDR3 DNA sequence: TGCGCCAGCAGCTATCGGGGAAGGGGTTCGGACACTGAAGCTTTCTTT. Using reference TRBV5-1 and TRBJ1-1 for the parts outside the CDR3, the full variable domain is KAGVTQTPRYLIKTRGQQVTLSCSPISGHRSVSWYQQTPGQGLQFLFEYFSETQRNKGNFPGRFSGRQFSNSRSEMNVSTLELGDSALYLCASSYRGRGSDTEAFFGQGTRLTVV.

This chain connects TRBV19 to TRBJ2-7; TRBD2 agrees at 9 bases. Germline V gene sequence: CDR1 LNHDA, CDR2 SQIVND (reference sequence). The V gene end was trimmed by 11 bases and the J gene end by 0 bases; junction bases not matched to a gene: 2. The CDR3 consists of 12 residues. In DNA form, the CDR3 reads TGTGCCCGAGCGGGGGGCTCCTACGAGCAGTACTTC. Protein product: CARAGGSYEQYF.

CDR3 loop: CASSFEGAGGELFF. CDR3 coding DNA: TGTGCCAGCAGCTTTGAGGGAGCGGGCGGGGAGCTGTTTTTT. The chain recombines TRBV7-4 with TRBJ2-2; D possibly corresponds to TRBD2 (6 bases). Germline CDR1 reads SGHVT; CDR2 reads SQSDAQ. The V end lost 3 bases, the J end lost 7 bases, and 12 bases lay between the germline ends. There are 14 residues in the CDR3.

The rearrangement links TRBV11-2 to TRBJ1-2; possible D gene TRBD1, 6 bases. Germline loops: CDR1 SGHAT, CDR2 FQNNGV. With 5 bases removed from V and 4 bases from J, the gap between germline ends came to 14 bases. The CDR3 consists of 14 residues. The CDR3 loop is CASSQETGLYGYTF. CDR3 nucleotides: TGTGCCAGCAGCCAAGAAACAGGGCTCTATGGCTACACCTTC.

The rearrangement links TRBV2 to TRBJ1-4; no definite D call. CDR1 and CDR2 (germline): SNHLY, FYNNEI. The CDR3 contains 13 residues. V was pared by 4 bases and J by 5 bases, with 8 bases between. In DNA form, the CDR3 reads TGTGCCAGCAGTGCGGACGGGAATGAAAAACTGTTTTTT. As protein: CASSADGNEKLFF.

The gene calls are TRBV7-9 and TRBJ1-6; a possible D gene is TRBD1 (6 bases). Germline CDR1 and CDR2: SEHNR and FQNEAQ (reference sequence). Trimming pared 5 bases from V and 9 bases from J, leaving 23 bases between. The CDR3 is made up of 17 amino acids. The CDR3 nucleotides read TGTGCCAGCAGCCTAAGATCAGGGGTCGACACCGGTTCACCCCTCCACTTT. Translated, it gives CASSLRSGVDTGSPLHF.

The chain recombines TRBV10-3 with TRBJ2-2, with D maybe TRBD1 (6 bases). This CDR3 region has 15 residues. Deletions cut 5 bases from V and 1 base from J, with 11 bases between. CDR1 is ENHRY, CDR2 SYGVKD, per germline. The CDR3 sequence is CAISRQVMNTGELFF. The CDR3 DNA sequence: TGTGCCATCAGTCGACAGGTGATGAACACCGGGGAGCTGTTTTTT.

This chain uses TRBV12-3 or TRBV12-4 with TRBJ1-4; D perhaps matches TRBD1 (5 bases). The CDR3 has 16 residues. V lost 2 bases and J lost 4, with 14 bases in between. CDR3: CASSLWQGEFNEKLFF. The CDR3 DNA is TGTGCCAGCAGTTTATGGCAGGGAGAGTTTAATGAAAAACTGTTTTTT.

Regarding this clonotype: With a much larger clone just one base away, this may be a read error. The chain joins TRBV10-1 to TRBJ2-7, with 7 positions matching TRBD1. Per the germline V gene, CDR1 is WNHNN and CDR2 is SYGVQD (reference sequence). This CDR3 has 14 amino acids. V was clipped by 8 bases and J by 6 bases; unmatched bases: 13. The CDR3 reads CASGRDRDGGEQYF. The CDR3 DNA reads TGCGCCAGCGGAAGAGACAGGGACGGCGGCGAGCAGTACTTC.

The V call is TRBV7-2, the J call TRBJ1-5; tentative D call: TRBD1 (5 bases). CDR3 length: 17 amino acids. Trimming shortened V by 5 bases and J by 0 bases, and 17 bases separated the two germline ends. Germline CDR1 SGHTA, CDR2 FQGNSA. The CDR3 sequence is CASSVTGTRNSNQPQHF. The CDR3 DNA is TGTGCCAGCAGCGTCACCGGGACTCGGAATAGCAATCAGCCCCAGCATTTT.

This clonotype was seen a handful of times. This chain links TRBV20-1 with TRBJ2-7; 8 bases are shared with TRBD2. Germline CDR1 is DFQATT and CDR2 is SNEGSKA (reference sequence). V was pared by 6 bases and J by 4 bases, with 8 bases of the junction left unmatched. The CDR3 has 13 amino acids. CDR3 sequence (DNA): TGCAGTGCAAAAGCGGGGGAGACGTACGAGCAGTACTTC. This encodes CSAKAGETYEQYF.

This clonotype was seen many times. The J gene is TRBJ1-2, the V gene TRBV7-9, with 9 bases matching TRBD1. CDR1 is SEHNR, CDR2 FQNEAQ, per germline (reference sequence). The CDR3 is 17 amino acids. V lost 5 bases to trimming and J lost 2 bases; unmatched junction nucleotides: 12. DNA for the CDR3: TGTGCCAGCAGCCATTCAACACAGGGGGCGCGAAACTATGGCTACACCTTC. Translated: CASSHSTQGARNYGYTF.

This chain uses TRBV10-3 with TRBJ2-7; D not certain. Deletions cut 5 bases from V and 4 bases from J, with 15 bases between. The length of the CDR3 is 14 residues. Germline V CDR1 and CDR2: ENHRY, SYGVKD. CDR3 nucleotides: TGTGCCATCAGTTTACGGGCAGGTCTGTACGAGCAGTACTTC. This gives the protein CAISLRAGLYEQYF.

The chain has TRBV7-9 and TRBJ2-5, with D perhaps TRBD1 or TRBD2 (6 bases each). V was trimmed by 3 bases and J by 7 bases, leaving 18 bases between them. This CDR3 contains 15 residues. CDR1 is SEHNR, CDR2 FQNEAQ, per germline (reference sequence). The CDR3 DNA is TGTGCCAGCAGCTTTGGGGGGCTCGAGGCAGGGACCCAGTACTTC. Residues: CASSFGGLEAGTQYF. The variable domain in full, completed from reference TRBV7-9 and TRBJ2-5, reads DTGVSQNPRHKITKRGQNVTFRCDPISEHNRLYWYRQTLGQGPEFLTYFQNEAQLEKSRLLSDRFSAERPKGSFSTLEIQRTEQGDSAMYLCASSFGGLEAGTQYFGPGTRLLVL.